The rows below give T cell receptor beta chains drawn from one sample of a study of T cells in Graves' hyperthyroidism and ophthalmopathy. Using its own MiXCR run on the multiplex PCR reads, TCRdb lists one record per CDR3 protein. The table records under 350,000 distinct CDR3 sequences, around 25% of them present only once. Sequencing was carried out using blood. All receptors derive from a man between 35 and 55 years old with Graves' hyperthyroidism that later progressed to Graves' ophthalmopathy. Both conserved end residues are part of each CDR3. A D gene is named only where the DNA matches it firmly. Expanded clones are given a class, and other clones once, few, many or no size at all.

v_call: TRBV19
d_call: NA
clone_size: many
j_call: TRBJ1-2
cdr3_nt: TGTGCCAGTAGTATGTCCAGGGACTATGGCTACACCTTC
cdr3_aa: CASSMSRDYGYTF

v_call: TRBV6-5
d_call: NA
clone_size: many
j_call: TRBJ1-2
cdr3_nt: TGTGCCAGCAGTTCGGACAGTAACTATGGCTACACCTTC
cdr3_aa: CASSSDSNYGYTF

v_call: TRBV20-1
d_call: TRBD2
clone_size: many
j_call: TRBJ2-2
cdr3_nt: TGCAGTGCTACACCGGGACTAAACACCGGGGAGCTGTTTTTT
cdr3_aa: CSATPGLNTGELFF

v_call: TRBV11-2
d_call: NA
clone_size: NA
j_call: TRBJ2-5
cdr3_nt: TGTGCCAGCAGCTTATCCGACAACCAAGAGACCCAGTACTTC
cdr3_aa: CASSLSDNQETQYF

v_call: TRBV6-5
d_call: NA
clone_size: NA
j_call: TRBJ2-7
cdr3_nt: TGTGCCAGCAGTTCCCTCACAGGGGAGCAGTACTTC
cdr3_aa: CASSSLTGEQYF

v_call: TRBV10-3
d_call: NA
clone_size: many
j_call: TRBJ2-5
cdr3_nt: TGTGCCATCAGTGAGTTCCAGGGTGCAGAGACCCAGTACTTC
cdr3_aa: CAISEFQGAETQYF

v_call: TRBV6-5
d_call: NA
clone_size: many
j_call: TRBJ2-6
cdr3_nt: TGTGCCAGCAGTTATCTGACAGCCGCTGGGGCCAACGTCCTGACTTTC
cdr3_aa: CASSYLTAAGANVLTF

v_call: TRBV30
d_call: NA
clone_size: NA
j_call: TRBJ1-1
cdr3_nt: TGTGCCTGGAGTGTACCGGGGAATGAAGCTTTCTTT
cdr3_aa: CAWSVPGNEAFF

v_call: TRBV4-1
d_call: TRBD2
clone_size: many
j_call: TRBJ2-7
cdr3_nt: TGCGCCAGCAGCCAACCCCCTAGCGGGATGTACGAGCAGTACTTC
cdr3_aa: CASSQPPSGMYEQYF

v_call: TRBV6-2/TRBV6-3
d_call: TRBD2
clone_size: few
j_call: TRBJ2-5
cdr3_nt: TGTGCCAGCAGTTACTCGTTAATAGCGGGAGTGGAGACCCAGTACTTC
cdr3_aa: CASSYSLIAGVETQYF

v_call: TRBV6-2/TRBV6-3
d_call: NA
clone_size: NA
j_call: TRBJ1-1
cdr3_nt: TGTGCCAGCAGTAACGGGGCAGTGAACACTGAAGCTTTCTTT
cdr3_aa: CASSNGAVNTEAFF

v_call: TRBV6-5
d_call: TRBD2
clone_size: many
j_call: TRBJ2-7
cdr3_nt: TGTGCCAGCAGTTTTAGCGGGAGCGGGTACGAGCAGTACTTC
cdr3_aa: CASSFSGSGYEQYF

v_call: TRBV2
d_call: NA
clone_size: few
j_call: TRBJ2-7
cdr3_nt: TGTGCCAGCAGTGAAATGACCGATGGGGGGGAGCAGTACTTC
cdr3_aa: CASSEMTDGGEQYF

v_call: TRBV12-3/TRBV12-4
d_call: NA
clone_size: many
j_call: TRBJ2-7
cdr3_nt: TGTGCCAGCAGTTTAGGACTAGGTCAGTCGTACGAGCAGTACTTC
cdr3_aa: CASSLGLGQSYEQYF

v_call: TRBV12-3/TRBV12-4
d_call: NA
clone_size: many
j_call: TRBJ2-7
cdr3_nt: TGTGCCAGCAGTCCGACTCAGATAAACTACGAGCAGTACTTC
cdr3_aa: CASSPTQINYEQYF

v_call: TRBV28
d_call: NA
clone_size: NA
j_call: TRBJ1-1
cdr3_nt: TGTGCCAGCAGTCCTCTCGAGGGGTGGGTCACTGAAGCTTTCTTT
cdr3_aa: CASSPLEGWVTEAFF

v_call: TRBV7-2
d_call: NA
clone_size: NA
j_call: TRBJ1-2
cdr3_nt: TGTGCCAGCAGCCCAAAGAGGGGAGATGGCTACACCTTC
cdr3_aa: CASSPKRGDGYTF

v_call: TRBV19
d_call: NA
clone_size: many
j_call: TRBJ2-5
cdr3_nt: TGTGCCAGTAGTATTCAACTAGTCGGGGAGACCCAGTACTTC
cdr3_aa: CASSIQLVGETQYF

v_call: TRBV6-5
d_call: NA
clone_size: NA
j_call: TRBJ1-5
cdr3_nt: TGTGCCAGCAGTTACTCGGCCCAGGCCATACAGCCCCAGCATTTT
cdr3_aa: CASSYSAQAIQPQHF

v_call: TRBV19
d_call: NA
clone_size: NA
j_call: TRBJ2-6
cdr3_nt: TGTGCCAGTAGTTTTCTAGGGGTAACTGGGGCCAACGTCCTGACTTTC
cdr3_aa: CASSFLGVTGANVLTF

v_call: TRBV12-3/TRBV12-4
d_call: NA
clone_size: many
j_call: TRBJ1-1
cdr3_nt: TGTGCCAGCAGTTTTGCTGGTAGGGCTGAAGCTTTCTTT
cdr3_aa: CASSFAGRAEAFF

v_call: TRBV10-3
d_call: NA
clone_size: NA
j_call: TRBJ1-1
cdr3_nt: TGTGCCATCGGCCAAGAGGTAGCTTTCTTT
cdr3_aa: CAIGQEVAFF

v_call: TRBV7-3
d_call: NA
clone_size: many
j_call: TRBJ2-6
cdr3_nt: TGTGCCAGCAGCCCCTCACGGGTCGGGGCCAACGTCCTGACTTTC
cdr3_aa: CASSPSRVGANVLTF

v_call: TRBV3-1
d_call: NA
clone_size: NA
j_call: TRBJ1-2
cdr3_nt: TGTGCCAGCAGCCCCCCGGGACGGTTAGGATATGGCTACACCTTC
cdr3_aa: CASSPPGRLGYGYTF

v_call: TRBV3-1
d_call: NA
clone_size: many
j_call: TRBJ2-2
cdr3_nt: TGTGCCAGCAGCCAAGACGCCCAGGGGGAGCTGTTTTTT
cdr3_aa: CASSQDAQGELFF

v_call: TRBV29-1
d_call: TRBD1
clone_size: NA
j_call: TRBJ2-7
cdr3_nt: TGCAGCGTCGGGGGACAGGGGGGAACCTACGAGCAGTACTTC
cdr3_aa: CSVGGQGGTYEQYF

v_call: TRBV6-2/TRBV6-3
d_call: TRBD1
clone_size: NA
j_call: TRBJ1-1
cdr3_nt: TGTGCCAGCATTCTGGACAGGATCAGAGTTGAAGCTTTCTTT
cdr3_aa: CASILDRIRVEAFF

v_call: TRBV30
d_call: TRBD1
clone_size: NA
j_call: TRBJ1-5
cdr3_nt: TGTGCCTGGAACGACAGGGCAGCACAGCCCCAGCATTTT
cdr3_aa: CAWNDRAAQPQHF

v_call: TRBV28
d_call: NA
clone_size: NA
j_call: TRBJ2-7
cdr3_nt: TGTGCCAGCAGTTTAATCACACGTACCTACGAGCAGTACTTC
cdr3_aa: CASSLITRTYEQYF

v_call: TRBV6-5
d_call: NA
clone_size: many
j_call: TRBJ2-2
cdr3_nt: TGTGCCAGCGGAACTAAGGGGTACACCGGGGAGCTGTTTTTT
cdr3_aa: CASGTKGYTGELFF

v_call: TRBV24-1
d_call: NA
clone_size: many
j_call: TRBJ1-1
cdr3_nt: TGTGCCACCAGTGGGGCAGAGCCCATGAACACTGAAGCTTTCTTT
cdr3_aa: CATSGAEPMNTEAFF

v_call: TRBV24-1
d_call: NA
clone_size: many
j_call: TRBJ1-2
cdr3_nt: TGTGCCACCAGTGATCCGCGGCAGGGGTATGGCTACACCTTC
cdr3_aa: CATSDPRQGYGYTF

v_call: TRBV12-3/TRBV12-4
d_call: NA
clone_size: few
j_call: TRBJ1-2
cdr3_nt: TGTGCCAGCAGTTATGAGCGAGGGGCAATCGATGGCTACACCTTC
cdr3_aa: CASSYERGAIDGYTF

v_call: TRBV28
d_call: NA
clone_size: many
j_call: TRBJ2-2
cdr3_nt: TGTGCCAGCAGTTCCCATGGGGCAGCCACCGGGGAGCTGTTTTTT
cdr3_aa: CASSSHGAATGELFF

v_call: TRBV5-1
d_call: NA
clone_size: many
j_call: TRBJ2-7
cdr3_nt: TGCGCCAGCAGCCCGAGGCAGGGGACCACCTACGAGCAGTACTTC
cdr3_aa: CASSPRQGTTYEQYF

v_call: TRBV3-1
d_call: NA
clone_size: many
j_call: TRBJ2-2
cdr3_nt: TGTGCCAGCATAGAGAGGGGGAGCAGGGAGCTGTTTTTT
cdr3_aa: CASIERGSRELFF

v_call: TRBV29-1
d_call: TRBD1
clone_size: NA
j_call: TRBJ2-5
cdr3_nt: TGCAGCGTTGAGTCGGGACAGGGGGCAGGGGAGACCCAGTACTTC
cdr3_aa: CSVESGQGAGETQYF

v_call: TRBV6-5
d_call: NA
clone_size: many
j_call: TRBJ1-2
cdr3_nt: TGTGCCAGCAGCAGTCCGGGAGGGGGGGACTATGGCTACACCTTC
cdr3_aa: CASSSPGGGDYGYTF

v_call: TRBV12-3/TRBV12-4
d_call: NA
clone_size: many
j_call: TRBJ1-2
cdr3_nt: TGTGCCAGCAAAGGACAGCTGGATGGCTACACCTTC
cdr3_aa: CASKGQLDGYTF

v_call: TRBV20-1
d_call: NA
clone_size: few
j_call: TRBJ2-7
cdr3_nt: TGCAGTGCTCTAGCTCCAGGCGAGCAGTACTTC
cdr3_aa: CSALAPGEQYF

v_call: TRBV6-1
d_call: TRBD1
clone_size: once
j_call: TRBJ1-5
cdr3_nt: TGTGCCAGCACCACCAGGGGGGCGGGCCAGCCCCAGCATTTT
cdr3_aa: CASTTRGAGQPQHF

v_call: TRBV6-1
d_call: TRBD1
clone_size: NA
j_call: TRBJ2-5
cdr3_nt: TGTGCCAGCAGTGGACAGGGGAGAGAGACCCAGTACTTC
cdr3_aa: CASSGQGRETQYF

v_call: TRBV14
d_call: NA
clone_size: many
j_call: TRBJ2-1
cdr3_nt: TGTGCCAGCAGCCAAGATCGGGCAGGGAATAGTCAGCAGTTCTTC
cdr3_aa: CASSQDRAGNSQQFF

v_call: TRBV27
d_call: NA
clone_size: NA
j_call: TRBJ2-7
cdr3_nt: TGTGCCAGCAGTTTTCTTGGGGGTAGATACGAGCAGTACTTC
cdr3_aa: CASSFLGGRYEQYF

v_call: TRBV12-3/TRBV12-4
d_call: NA
clone_size: many
j_call: TRBJ2-7
cdr3_nt: TGTGCCAGCAGTACGCCGTCAGTGGACTTCTCCTACGAGCAGTACTTC
cdr3_aa: CASSTPSVDFSYEQYF

v_call: TRBV12-3/TRBV12-4
d_call: NA
clone_size: many
j_call: TRBJ1-1
cdr3_nt: TGTGCCAGCAGTGCCGGGACGGTGAACACTGAAGCTTTCTTT
cdr3_aa: CASSAGTVNTEAFF

v_call: TRBV30
d_call: NA
clone_size: NA
j_call: TRBJ2-2
cdr3_nt: TGTGCCTGGTGCCAGGGAATTGCCGGGGAGCTGTTTTTT
cdr3_aa: CAWCQGIAGELFF

v_call: TRBV28
d_call: NA
clone_size: NA
j_call: TRBJ2-7
cdr3_nt: TGTGCCAGCACTGACGGGACGGAGTACGAGCAGTACTTC
cdr3_aa: CASTDGTEYEQYF

v_call: TRBV28
d_call: NA
clone_size: many
j_call: TRBJ2-7
cdr3_nt: TGTGCCAGCAGTCCCACGTGGAGCTGCGAGCAGTACTTC
cdr3_aa: CASSPTWSCEQYF

v_call: TRBV30
d_call: NA
clone_size: NA
j_call: TRBJ2-7
cdr3_nt: TGTGCCTGGAGTGTAGGGGTGAACGAGCAGTACTTC
cdr3_aa: CAWSVGVNEQYF

v_call: TRBV24-1
d_call: TRBD1
clone_size: many
j_call: TRBJ2-5
cdr3_nt: TGTGCCACCAGTGATCGTGGACAGGCTTTATCGGAGACCCAGTACTTC
cdr3_aa: CATSDRGQALSETQYF

v_call: TRBV28
d_call: TRBD1
clone_size: many
j_call: TRBJ2-5
cdr3_nt: TGTGCCAGCAGTTTCTTTTCCGGACAGGGGGGTAAAGAGACCCAGTACTTC
cdr3_aa: CASSFFSGQGGKETQYF

v_call: TRBV6-5
d_call: NA
clone_size: many
j_call: TRBJ1-5
cdr3_nt: TGTGCCAGCACCGTCGGTTCCGCCAATCAGCCCCAGCATTTT
cdr3_aa: CASTVGSANQPQHF

v_call: TRBV2
d_call: NA
clone_size: NA
j_call: TRBJ2-5
cdr3_nt: TGTGCCAGCAGTGTAGGGGAGCAAAAGACCCAGTACTTC
cdr3_aa: CASSVGEQKTQYF